This entry is about one TCR beta chain. This clonotype was recorded at least ten times. Its antigen is unknown. Within one base of it there is no much larger clone, and no base qualities were kept. Every donor in the study was a healthy Caucasian. The twin cohort comprised three pairs of female monozygotic twins, all aged roughly 18 to 30 years. Positive isolation kits from Invitrogen were used to isolate the CD4+ and CD8+ T cell populations. CDR3 length: 15 amino acids, cysteine to phenylalanine. Just CDR3 DNA is preserved here, 45 bases in frame from base 1. V is reduced by 5 bases and J by 2 bases, leaving a spacing of 13 bases between them. Based on the germline V gene, the CDR1 and CDR2 sequences are MDHEN and SYDVKM. The library came from 5' RACE. The sequencer listed for this sample is Illumina HiSeq 2000. A universal primer binding site was added through template switching, and the final cDNA carried a unique molecular identifier so that TCR cDNA molecules could be counted accurately. First-strand cDNA for TCR alpha and beta chains was synthesized from specific primers in the conserved constant-segment region. To control for contamination, each cDNA library was double barcoded with a SMART-Mk sample barcode plus Illumina barcodes. TruSeq adapter sequences along with Illumina sample barcodes were introduced in two successive PCR steps. TCR alpha and beta cDNA libraries were sequenced on the Illumina HiSeq platform with custom primers. The paper's data handling went like this. Unique molecular identifiers were extracted from raw reads with MiGEC, and CDR3 positions were determined with MiXCR. Recombination models were inferred per individual with the repgenHMM and IGoR tools using an EM algorithm. Shared clonotypes were analyzed with the tcR package in R, and sharing was normalized by the product of cloneset sizes. To study raw recombination free of thymic and clonal selection effects, out-of-frame nonproductive sequences were analyzed. The public reads were quality trimmed at Q25 with fastp and then assembled into clones with MiXCR by TCRdb, keeping productive beta chains. Every entry covers one CDR3 protein and lists the most common genes and DNA from its rows. These V and J calls rely on TCRdb rather than the paper's analysis. Recorded for this sample are fewer than 250,000 distinct CDR3 sequences; approximately 7.8% of them occurred a single time. The ten most abundant clones make up about 5.8% of the sample.

This sample is part of a study of identical twins (dated by TCRdb to 2016 to 2017). For the study in its entirety: To test whether fetal clonotypes persist, the study used deep sequencing on TCR alpha and beta repertoires from monozygotic twins, unrelated adults of various ages, and cord blood. To rule out contamination, replicate twin experiments were performed at different times with different library preparation protocols. What the research found in general, with its limitations: Invariant T cells such as MAIT and iNKT could partly confound zero-insertion analyses, though diverse VJ usage argued against this for most clonotypes. In beta out-of-frame sequences, excess twin sharing was weaker, because having fewer shared sequences lowered the signal-to-noise ratio. In monozygotic twins, recombination models systematically underestimated out-of-frame TCR alpha sharing, but the models matched the sharing seen between unrelated individuals. Compared with coincidental sharing between unrelated individuals, out-of-frame TCR alpha sequences shared between twins had an excess of sequences with low generation probability. Conclusions relied on cross-sectional statistical analysis, since the same donors could not be followed over many years. Fewer insertions were carried by abundant cord blood beta clonotypes; a weaker similar trend was observed in young adult naive repertoires, while no such trend was observed in memory repertoires.

The same sample was also used in a study of yellow fever vaccine responses in identical twins. As described in the second report: According to the authors, the vaccine-induced T cell response in identical twins seemed to be partly convergent and partly specific to each individual. In identical twins, the study followed T cell clones that responded to the vaccine with precision.

This receptor was taken from a woman aged 18-29 years in good health. The V and J genes are TRBV28 and TRBJ2-1, with the D gene call left open. The sequencing input was CD8+ T cells sorted from blood. In nucleotides, the sequence is TGTGCCAGCAGTGCCGTTCGGTTGCCCTACAATGAGCAGTTCTTC. Its product reads: CASSAVRLPYNEQFF.